This T cell receptor beta chain was retrieved from a study of blood T cell repertoires in COVID-19. Study context: The study drew acute and convalescent COVID-19 samples from the United States, Italy and Spain. The cDNA or gDNA used as material had been derived from T cells, B-cell-depleted T cells, or PBMCs.

This clone was seen more than once but under ten times. As processed by the authors: Reference gene primer amplification yielded estimated nucleated cell counts. Sequencing used immunoSEQ multiplex PCR; TCRdb keeps in-frame clones, though not all of them. V, J and clone size are those of that table, while D and trimming were read from the DNA. The sample lists around 75,000 clones; about 89% were seen once. The V end was cut by 8 bases, the J end by 8 bases, with 18 bases between. The length of the CDR3 is 13 residues. CDR1 is SGHDN and CDR2 is FVKESK in the germline V gene. This rearrangement joins TRBV14 to TRBJ1-1, with D possibly matching TRBD1 (6 bases). The material sequenced was peripheral blood. The TCR sequence derives from a man aged 55 to 70 with acute or convalescent COVID-19. The CDR3 DNA reads as TGTGCCAGCGGACTAGTGGGGGGGCTGGAAGCTTTCTTT. This codes for CASGLVGGLEAFF.